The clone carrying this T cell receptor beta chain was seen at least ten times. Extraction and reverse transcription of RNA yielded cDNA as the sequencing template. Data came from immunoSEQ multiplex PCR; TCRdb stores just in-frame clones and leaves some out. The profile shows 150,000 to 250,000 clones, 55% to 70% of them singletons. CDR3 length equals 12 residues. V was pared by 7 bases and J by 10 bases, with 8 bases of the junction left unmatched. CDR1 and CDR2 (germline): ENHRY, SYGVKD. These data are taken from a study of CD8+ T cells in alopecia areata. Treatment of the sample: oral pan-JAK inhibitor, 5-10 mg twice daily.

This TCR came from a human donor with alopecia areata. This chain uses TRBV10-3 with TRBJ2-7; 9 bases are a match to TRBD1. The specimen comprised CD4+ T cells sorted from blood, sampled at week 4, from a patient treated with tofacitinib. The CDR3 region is CAITSPGQGQYF. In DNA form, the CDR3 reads TGTGCCATCACCTCCCCGGGACAGGGACAGTACTTC.